The 31 T cell receptor beta chains presented below share a single source sample, sequenced in a study of human T cells and chemical hapten exposure. Sample time point: healthy volunteer bleed at 2 weeks. Unfractionated whole blood yielded the extracted total RNA. TCRdb redid the calling of the RACE reads with MiXCR, one entry per CDR3 protein. Found here are tens of thousands of distinct CDR3 sequences, around 9% of them singletons; the top ten hold 2.5% to 3.5%. The sample consisted of whole blood. These receptor sequences come from a female donor in good health. Some clones in this sample may be carry-over from other donors' samples.

This sequence joins TRBV5-5 and TRBJ2-7, with D tentatively TRBD2 (6 bases). V was trimmed by 3 bases and J by 2 bases, leaving 18 bases between them. Germline-derived CDR1 and CDR2 are SGHKS and YYEKEE (reference sequence). This CDR3 is built from 16 residues. As DNA, the CDR3 is TGTGCCAGCAGCTCGGAGGGACGTTTCCCCCCCTACGAGCAGTACTTC. The encoded protein is CASSSEGRFPPYEQYF. The full variable domain, with the rest looked up from reference TRBV5-5 and TRBJ2-7, is DAGVTQSPTHLIKTRGQQVTLRCSPISGHKSVSWYQQVLGQGPQFIFQYYEKEERGRGNFPDRFSARQFPNYSSELNVNALLLGDSALYLCASSSEGRFPPYEQYFGPGTRLTVT.

This clonotype has ten or more counts. This sequence joins TRBV6-5 and TRBJ2-3; 7 nucleotides match TRBD2. Germline CDR1 is MNHEY and CDR2 is SVGAGI. The CDR3 has 15 amino acids. The V gene end was trimmed by 2 bases and the J gene end by 4 bases; junction bases not matched to a gene: 6. The CDR3 here is CASSYQAGVADTQYF. CDR3 in DNA: TGTGCCAGCAGTTACCAGGCGGGAGTCGCAGATACGCAGTATTTT.

This clonotype was observed a handful of times. The rearrangement links TRBV28 to TRBJ1-2, with D tentatively TRBD1 (5 bases). Trimming removed 5 bases at V and 2 bases at J, with 6 bases between. Germline assignment: CDR1 MDHEN and CDR2 SYDVKM. This CDR3 has 12 amino acids. The CDR3 protein is CASSPGNYGYTF. CDR3 sequence (DNA): TGTGCCAGCAGTCCAGGGAACTATGGCTACACCTTC.

This clonotype was detected only a few times. This chain connects TRBV28 to TRBJ2-2, with D maybe TRBD1 (6 bases). In germline, CDR1 is MDHEN, CDR2 SYDVKM. The CDR3 sequence is 15 residues long. V shed 5 bases and J shed 6 bases, with 16 bases lying between them. The CDR3 bases are TGTGCCAGCAGTCATCTTATTACAGGGTCCGGGGAGCTGTTTTTT. It specifies CASSHLITGSGELFF.

Ten or more counts support this clonotype. As DNA, the CDR3 is TGCAGTGCCCCTAGGACTAGCGGGGGGCAAGAGACCCAGTACTTC. Its translation: CSAPRTSGGQETQYF. J is TRBJ2-5 and V is TRBV20-1; TRBD2 aligns across 14 bases. This CDR3 is built from 15 residues. V was clipped by 6 bases and J by 2 bases; unmatched bases: 5. Germline loops: CDR1 DFQATT, CDR2 SNEGSKA (reference sequence).

The chain carries TRBV12-3 or TRBV12-4 and TRBJ2-7; D is uncertain. This CDR3 spans 14 amino acids. Trimming cost V 1 base and J 2 bases, with 9 bases left between them. Here the CDR3 DNA reads TGTGCCAGCAGTTTAGGGGTCACAGCCTACGAGCAGTACTTC. This gives the protein CASSLGVTAYEQYF.

The sample holds many counts of this clonotype. The rearrangement uses TRBV20-1 and TRBJ1-1; the match to TRBD1 covers 7 bases. V lost 8 bases and J lost 4; bases outside the gene matches: 10. CDR1 and CDR2 (germline): DFQATT, SNEGSKA (reference sequence). This CDR3 spans 13 amino acids. The CDR3 nucleotides are TGCAGTACGAACAGGGGCCCCGGCACTGAAGCTTTCTTT. This translates into CSTNRGPGTEAFF.

This clonotype was seen a few times. This chain links TRBV29-1 with TRBJ2-3, with 8 nucleotides matching TRBD1. The germline gives CDR1 SQVTM, CDR2 ANQGSEA. V shed 6 bases and J 2 bases; nucleotides not matched to a gene: 4. The CDR3 spans 13 residues. Here the CDR3 DNA reads TGCAGCGTCTGGACAGGGTACACAGATACGCAGTATTTT. Translating it yields CSVWTGYTDTQYF.

The chain carries TRBV2 and TRBJ2-7; 11 nucleotides match TRBD2. The junction had 9 bases not matched to a gene; V was cut back by 7 bases and J by 4 bases. CDR1 is SNHLY and CDR2 is FYNNEI in the germline V gene. The CDR3 loop spans 15 amino acids. The CDR3 DNA follows: TGTGCCAGCAAGAGGGGACTAGCGGATCAGTACGAGCAGTACTTC. This encodes CASKRGLADQYEQYF. Drawing the rest from reference TRBV2 and TRBJ2-7, the complete variable domain is EPEVTQTPSHQVTQMGQEVILRCVPISNHLYFYWYRQILGQKVEFLVSFYNNEISEKSEIFDDQFSVERPDGSNFTLKIRSTKLEDSAMYFCASKRGLADQYEQYFGPGTRLTVT.

The chain combines TRBV20-1 with TRBJ1-2; TRBD1 is a possible D gene (5 bases). Trimming took 5 bases from V and 0 from J, leaving 13 bases between them. The V gene's germline CDR1 is DFQATT and CDR2 SNEGSKA (reference sequence). CDR3 length: 14 residues. In DNA form, the CDR3 reads TGCAGTGCTTCCCCGGGGCTGGCTAACTATGGCTACACCTTC. This codes for CSASPGLANYGYTF.

The chain couples TRBV28 to TRBJ1-5; D perhaps matches TRBD1 (6 bases). Between the trimmed V and J ends, which lost 2 bases and 7 bases, there was a span of 18 bases. CDR3 length: 16 residues. The V gene's germline CDR1 is MDHEN and CDR2 SYDVKM. The DNA for the CDR3 is TGTGCCAGCAGTTTACTCCCTCGGGGGCCCCAGCAGCCCCAGCATTTT. This codes for CASSLLPRGPQQPQHF.

This clonotype was detected a few times. CDR3 protein: CASSRPGASGTDTQYF. Here the CDR3 DNA reads TGTGCCAGCAGCCGCCCGGGGGCTAGCGGCACAGATACGCAGTATTTT. The gene calls are TRBV7-9 and TRBJ2-3, with D perhaps given as TRBD1 or TRBD2 (6 bases each). The ends were cut back, 5 bases at V and 1 base at J, with 16 bases in the middle. CDR3 size: 16 residues. The germline gives CDR1 SEHNR, CDR2 FQNEAQ (reference sequence).

This clonotype turned up a few times. V is TRBV12-3 or TRBV12-4 and J is TRBJ2-2; 7 positions match TRBD2. Trimming removed 2 bases from V and 7 bases from J; junction bases left unmatched: 7. The length of the CDR3 is 15 residues. The CDR3 sequence: CASSLRSGRGGELFF. For the CDR3, the DNA is TGTGCCAGCAGTTTACGGTCAGGGAGGGGCGGGGAGCTGTTTTTT.

This clonotype was picked up many times. The CDR3 protein is CASSLERPYEQYF. The CDR3 DNA reads TGTGCCAGCAGTTTAGAAAGGCCCTACGAGCAGTACTTC. The chain is built from TRBV28 and TRBJ2-7; D is undetermined. There are 13 residues in the CDR3. Trimming removed 2 bases at V and 2 bases at J, with 7 bases between. Germline V gene lookup returns CDR1 MDHEN and CDR2 SYDVKM.

This rearrangement joins TRBV29-1 to TRBJ1-1; D gene ambiguous. The germline gives CDR1 SQVTM, CDR2 ANQGSEA. The length of the CDR3 is 12 residues. V lost 4 bases and J lost 2, with 8 bases in between. The CDR3 sequence: CSVVWGNTEAFF. The CDR3 DNA follows: TGCAGCGTTGTTTGGGGAAACACTGAAGCTTTCTTT. The full variable domain, with the rest looked up from reference TRBV29-1 and TRBJ1-1, is SAVISQKPSRDICQRGTSLTIQCQVDSQVTMMFWYRQQPGQSLTLIATANQGSEATYESGFVIDKFPISRPNLTFSTLTVSNMSPEDSSIYLCSVVWGNTEAFFGQGTRLTVV.

This clonotype came up a few times. The V gene is TRBV18, the J gene TRBJ2-5, with 8 bases identical to TRBD1. This CDR3 has 16 residues. Germline-derived CDR1 and CDR2 are KGHSH and LQKENI. Unmatched junction bases numbered 6, after V lost 3 bases and J lost 0 bases. In DNA, the CDR3 is TGTGCCAGCTCACCCTGGACAGGGTTGTACCAAGAGACCCAGTACTTC. The encoded protein is CASSPWTGLYQETQYF. The full variable domain, with the rest looked up from reference TRBV18 and TRBJ2-5, is NAGVMQNPRHLVRRRGQEARLRCSPMKGHSHVYWYRQLPEEGLKFMVYLQKENIIDESGMPKERFSAEFPKEGPSILRIQQVVRGDSAAYFCASSPWTGLYQETQYFGPGTRLLVL.

There are many counts of this clonotype. The chain employs TRBV4-2 and TRBJ2-1; 7 bases map to TRBD2. The CDR3 length is 14 residues. V was clipped by 4 bases and J by 4 bases; unmatched bases: 4. Germline CDR1 reads LGHNA; CDR2 reads YNFKEQ. DNA of the CDR3: TGTGCCAGCAGCCCGGGACTACCTTACAATGAGCAGTTCTTC. Amino acids: CASSPGLPYNEQFF.

The chain uses TRBV10-3 and TRBJ1-2; D unresolved. V was pared by 4 bases and J by 5 bases, with 11 bases between. Looked up from germline, CDR1 is ENHRY and CDR2 is SYGVKD. There are 13 residues in the CDR3. The CDR3 loop reads CAISADKQYGYTF. CDR3 nucleotides: TGTGCCATCAGTGCCGACAAGCAATATGGCTACACCTTC.

This clonotype was detected many times. V and J are TRBV28 and TRBJ1-1; D might be TRBD1 (6 bases). The V and J ends lost 4 bases and 10 bases respectively, with 13 bases between them. Looked up from germline, CDR1 is MDHEN and CDR2 is SYDVKM. The CDR3 extends over 12 amino acids. CDR3 sequence (DNA): TGTGCCAGCAGTTCAACAGGGAGGGGAGCTTTCTTT. This encodes CASSSTGRGAFF.

In its sample, this clonotype was seen many times. V and J are TRBV6-6 and TRBJ2-2; TRBD1 matches at 7 bases. With V trimmed by 5 bases and J by 6 bases, 3 bases remained unmatched. The germline V gene encodes CDR1 MNHNY and CDR2 SVGAGI (reference sequence). The CDR3 consists of 13 residues. This CDR3 reads CASSRTGAGELFF. The DNA of the CDR3 is TGTGCCAGCAGTCGTACAGGGGCCGGGGAGCTGTTTTTT.

There are many counts of this clonotype. The chain recombines TRBV3-1 with TRBJ2-1; 8 nucleotides line up with TRBD2. The CDR3 covers 13 residues. The germline V gene has CDR1 LGHDT and CDR2 YNNKEL (reference sequence). V shed 6 bases, J shed 5 bases, and the junction held 3 bases outside the gene matches. The CDR3 spells CASRQLADNEQFF. CDR3 nucleotides: TGTGCCAGCAGACAACTAGCGGACAATGAGCAGTTCTTC.

This clonotype was observed a few times. The gene calls are TRBV11-2 and TRBJ2-3; a possible D gene is TRBD2 (6 bases). Trimming shortened V by 5 bases and J by 2 bases, and 17 bases separated the two germline ends. This CDR3 is built from 16 residues. Germline V gene lookup returns CDR1 SGHAT and CDR2 FQNNGV. The CDR3 spells CASSPLPGTYTDTQYF. Written as DNA, the CDR3 is TGTGCCAGCAGCCCGCTCCCCGGGACTTACACAGATACGCAGTATTTT.

The chain employs TRBV12-3 or TRBV12-4 and TRBJ1-6; D might be TRBD1 (5 bases). V dropped 2 bases and J dropped 9 bases, with 11 bases sitting between them. This CDR3 region has 14 residues. The CDR3 DNA reads TGTGCCAGCAGTTTACCAGGGACGTCTTCACCCCTCCACTTT. Protein product: CASSLPGTSSPLHF.

Ten or more counts support this clonotype. This chain uses TRBV7-9 with TRBJ2-7; TRBD1 matches 10 bases. The germline gives CDR1 SEHNR, CDR2 FQNEAQ (reference sequence). The trim removed 5 bases at V and 4 bases at J, leaving 8 bases unmatched. The CDR3 loop spans 15 amino acids. The DNA for the CDR3 is TGTGCCAGCAGCGCCAGACAGGGGGCCCTATACGAGCAGTACTTC. Translated, it gives CASSARQGALYEQYF.

The V gene is TRBV20-1, the J gene TRBJ2-7; D may correspond to TRBD1 or TRBD2 (5 bases each). The CDR3 loop spans 14 amino acids. CDR1 and CDR2 from the germline V gene are DFQATT and SNEGSKA (reference sequence). V lost 0 bases, J lost 4 bases, and 13 bases lay in between. The chain's CDR3 is CSARDAGRGYEQYF. The CDR3 DNA follows: TGCAGTGCTAGAGATGCAGGGCGCGGGTACGAGCAGTACTTC.

This clonotype showed up just a few times. The CDR3 DNA is TGTGCCAGCAGCCAAAACGGGGCAGGCAATGAGCAGTTCTTC. Its protein product is CASSQNGAGNEQFF. The V gene is TRBV3-1, the J gene TRBJ2-1; D might be TRBD1 or TRBD2, each matching 5 bases. The CDR3 covers 14 residues. V was pared by 2 bases and J by 6 bases, with 11 bases between. Germline CDR1 LGHDT, CDR2 YNNKEL (reference sequence).

J is TRBJ1-1 and V is TRBV2, with D unclear. The V end was cut by 5 bases, the J end by 7 bases, with 8 bases between. Germline CDR1 reads SNHLY; CDR2 reads FYNNEI. The CDR3 runs 11 residues. As DNA, the CDR3 is TGTGCCAGCAGTCCAAGATTTGAAGCTTTCTTT. This codes for CASSPRFEAFF.

The chain uses TRBV3-1 and TRBJ2-1, with D maybe TRBD2 (5 bases). V was pared by 0 bases and J by 7 bases, with 10 bases between. The CDR3 consists of 14 residues. The germline gives CDR1 LGHDT, CDR2 YNNKEL (reference sequence). DNA for the CDR3: TGTGCCAGCAGCCAAGAGCCTCTAGCAAATGAGCAGTTCTTC. The encoded protein is CASSQEPLANEQFF.

This clonotype was seen a few times. The chain recombines TRBV5-6 with TRBJ2-1; 10 bases align to TRBD1. The germline gives CDR1 SGHDT, CDR2 YYEEEE. V lost 5 bases and J lost 1; bases outside the gene matches: 3. The CDR3 has 15 residues. The chain's CDR3 is CASRRTGGSYNEQFF. The CDR3 DNA sequence: TGTGCCAGCAGGCGGACAGGGGGTTCCTACAATGAGCAGTTCTTC.

This clonotype has a count of ten or more. CDR3 residues: CASSPGGAEQYF. CDR3 coding DNA: TGTGCCAGCAGCCCCGGGGGGGCCGAGCAGTACTTC. The chain has TRBV9 and TRBJ2-7, with TRBD2 matching over 8 bases. Losses at the gene ends were 4 bases for V and 6 bases for J; bases not matched to a gene: 3. The CDR3 totals 12 residues. Germline loops: CDR1 SGDLS, CDR2 YYNGEE.

This clonotype was seen more than once but under ten times. The V call is TRBV7-9, the J call TRBJ2-2; D not certain. CDR1 SEHNR and CDR2 FQNEAQ come from the germline V gene (reference sequence). The V end lost 3 bases, the J end lost 6 bases, and 8 bases lay between the germline ends. The length of the CDR3 is 13 residues. The CDR3 bases are TGTGCCAGCAGCTTGGTTCAGGCCGGGGAGCTGTTTTTT. This translates into CASSLVQAGELFF.